These 20 T cell receptor beta chains originate from one sample sequenced in a study of control samples from healthy donors and cancer patients. Assay: immunoSEQ multiplex PCR; the TCRdb copy retains only in-frame clones and omits some. The sample records under 95,000 clones, roughly nine tenths being singletons. The sample taken for sequencing was blood. The source is a woman in her 30s in good health.

This rearrangement joins TRBV7-5 to TRBJ1-4. TRBV7-5 counts as a pseudogene. There are 21 residues in the CDR3. The CDR3 DNA reads TGTGTCAGAAGCCCAATGGTAATAGGTAATGCGCTGTACGCCACTAATGAAAAACTGTTTTTT. It yields the protein CVRSPMVIGNALYATNEKLFF.

The chain uses TRBV27 and TRBJ2-2; 15 bases fit TRBD2. The CDR3 runs to 17 residues. Germline CDR1 and CDR2: MNHEY and SMNVEV (reference sequence). V lost 5 bases and J lost 6; bases outside the gene matches: 7. The CDR3 loop reads CASSPGTSGGPAGELFF. CDR3 DNA: TGTGCCAGCAGTCCCGGGACTAGCGGGGGGCCCGCCGGGGAGCTGTTTTTT.

The chain is built from TRBV7-2 and TRBJ1-4; D is unclear. The V end was cut by 1 base, the J end by 0 bases, with 9 bases between. The CDR3 length is 16 residues. CDR1 and CDR2 (germline): SGHTA, FQGNSA. CDR3: CASSLEGPATNEKLFF. In DNA, the CDR3 is TGTGCCAGCAGCTTAGAAGGGCCGGCAACTAATGAAAAACTGTTTTTT.

The chain combines TRBV20-1 with TRBJ2-5; D is unclear. The germline V gene has CDR1 DFQATT and CDR2 SNEGSKA (reference sequence). V was pared by 3 bases and J by 4 bases, with 3 bases between. The CDR3 length is 10 residues. The CDR3 sequence is CSASGETQYF. The CDR3 DNA follows: TGCAGTGCTAGTGGAGAGACCCAGTACTTC.

The chain links TRBV18 to TRBJ1-1; the match to TRBD1 covers 9 bases. CDR3 length: 15 residues. Trimming took 4 bases from V and 4 from J; bases not matched to a gene: 7. Germline assignment: CDR1 KGHSH and CDR2 LQKENI. The DNA for the CDR3 is TGTGCCAGCTCACGCGACAGGGGGGCGGGCACTGAAGCTTTCTTT. This translates into CASSRDRGAGTEAFF.

This chain connects TRBV7-2 to TRBJ1-2; 8 bases line up with TRBD1. This CDR3 has 12 amino acids. Trimming at V came to 6 bases and at J to 4 bases, leaving 1 base not matched to a gene. Germline loops: CDR1 SGHTA, CDR2 FQGNSA. The CDR3 DNA reads as TGTGCCAGCAGGGGACAGGTCTATGGCTACACCTTC. This codes for CASRGQVYGYTF.

This rearrangement joins TRBV9 to TRBJ1-6; the match to TRBD1 covers 8 bases. J was trimmed by 7 bases and V by 5 bases; bases with no gene match: 14. Germline lookup yields CDR1 SGDLS and CDR2 YYNGEE. The CDR3 extends over 17 amino acids. The CDR3 region is CASRVPGVRQGNSPLHF. The CDR3 DNA is TGTGCCAGCAGAGTACCGGGAGTTCGACAGGGGAATTCACCCCTCCACTTT.

The chain uses TRBV5-6 and TRBJ1-2, with 7 bases matching TRBD1. CDR1 and CDR2 from the germline V gene are SGHDT and YYEEEE. With V trimmed by 7 bases and J by 2 bases, 5 bases remained unmatched. The CDR3 consists of 13 residues. CDR3 sequence (DNA): TGTGCCAGCGATAGGGGGCGGAACTATGGCTACACCTTC. Its protein is CASDRGRNYGYTF.

The chain has TRBV6-6 and TRBJ1-4; a weak D match, TRBD1 (6 bases). Per germline, CDR1 MNHNY and CDR2 SVGAGI (reference sequence). The germline V and J ends were trimmed by 5 bases and 4 bases, with 14 bases remaining between them. The CDR3 covers 15 residues. As DNA, the CDR3 is TGTGCCAGCAGTGACAGGCGCCAGCGTAATGAAAAACTGTTTTTT. The encoded protein is CASSDRRQRNEKLFF.

The chain is built from TRBV27 and TRBJ2-1, with 11 bases matching TRBD2. The CDR3 has 14 residues. The germline CDR1 and CDR2 sequences are MNHEY and SMNVEV (reference sequence). V lost 8 bases and J lost 6; bases outside the gene matches: 6. Here the CDR3 DNA reads TGTGCCAGCTGGCGACTAGCGGGGTTCAATGAGCAGTTCTTC. Amino acids: CASWRLAGFNEQFF.

The rearrangement joins TRBV18 to TRBJ1-1; D is unresolved. CDR1 and CDR2 (germline): KGHSH, LQKENI. V was trimmed by 1 base and J by 1 base, leaving 10 bases between them. This CDR3 region has 15 residues. The CDR3 DNA sequence: TGTGCCAGCTCACCACACCCCCAGGAGAACACTGAAGCTTTCTTT. Its protein product is CASSPHPQENTEAFF. The full variable domain, completed using reference TRBV18 and TRBJ1-1, is NAGVMQNPRHLVRRRGQEARLRCSPMKGHSHVYWYRQLPEEGLKFMVYLQKENIIDESGMPKERFSAEFPKEGPSILRIQQVVRGDSAAYFCASSPHPQENTEAFFGQGTRLTVV.

The CDR3 DNA reads TGTGCCAGCAAAAATCTCGCGGGAGGGTTTTTGGAGGGGGAGCTGTTTTTT. Translating gives CASKNLAGGFLEGELFF. The rearrangement links TRBV27 to TRBJ2-2; TRBD2 agrees at 9 bases. Germline lookup yields CDR1 MNHEY and CDR2 SMNVEV (reference sequence). Losses at the gene ends were 7 bases for V and 8 bases for J; bases not matched to a gene: 17. This CDR3 has 17 residues.

The CDR3 coding sequence is TGTGCCAGCTCACAGGGCCGACAGAACAATCAGCCCCAGCATTTT. This translates into CASSQGRQNNQPQHF. The gene calls are TRBV18 and TRBJ1-5, with a tentative D call TRBD1 (5 bases). CDR3 size: 15 residues. Germline V gene data show CDR1 as KGHSH and CDR2 as LQKENI. Trimming took off 4 bases at V and 3 bases at J, with 13 bases between the two ends.

The V and J genes are TRBV6-1 and TRBJ2-5; 10 bases fit TRBD1. The germline V gene encodes CDR1 MNHNS and CDR2 SASEGT. There are 16 residues in the CDR3. Trimming at V came to 4 bases and at J to 5 bases, leaving 10 bases not matched to a gene. The CDR3 loop reads CASSARGTGVVETQYF. DNA of the CDR3: TGTGCCAGCAGTGCAAGAGGGACAGGGGTGGTTGAGACCCAGTACTTC.

CDR3: CASSVGSGFEKLFF. The CDR3 region has the DNA TGTGCCAGCAGCGTAGGGTCGGGGTTTGAAAAACTGTTTTTT. The rearrangement joins TRBV9 to TRBJ1-4; no clear D. Germline assignment: CDR1 SGDLS and CDR2 YYNGEE. CDR3 length: 14 amino acids. Trimming cost V 0 bases and J 7 bases, with 10 bases left between them. The full variable domain, completed using reference TRBV9 and TRBJ1-4, is DSGVTQTPKHLITATGQRVTLRCSPRSGDLSVYWYQQSLDQGLQFLIQYYNGEERAKGNILERFSAQQFPDLHSELNLSSLELGDSALYFCASSVGSGFEKLFFGSGTQLSVL.

The V gene is TRBV3-1 (or the pseudogene TRBV3-2), the J gene TRBJ2-7, with D uncertain. The CDR3 totals 15 residues. Germline CDR1 is LGHDT and CDR2 is YNNKEL (reference sequence). The germline V and J ends were trimmed by 4 bases and 3 bases, with 16 bases remaining between them. This chain's CDR3 is CASSPTDRSIYEQYF. CDR3 coding DNA: TGTGCCAGCAGCCCGACGGACCGATCGATCTACGAGCAGTACTTC.

The chain is built from TRBV12-5 and TRBJ2-2, with TRBD1 matching 8 bases. V shed 6 bases and J 2 bases; nucleotides not matched to a gene: 5. The CDR3 is made up of 15 amino acids. Germline CDR1 LGHNT, CDR2 FRNRAP. DNA for the CDR3: TGTGCTAGTGGCCTGGGACAGGCCAACACCGGGGAGCTGTTTTTT. Its protein is CASGLGQANTGELFF.

V gene TRBV2 combines with J gene TRBJ2-1; no reliable D call. Germline CDR1 and CDR2: SNHLY and FYNNEI. The ends were cut back, 7 bases at V and 1 base at J, with 2 bases in the middle. The length of the CDR3 is 11 residues. The CDR3 DNA follows: TGTGCCAGCACATCCTACAATGAGCAGTTCTTC. Protein product: CASTSYNEQFF.

This chain joins TRBV7-9 and TRBJ1-3; D is uncertain. Between the trimmed V and J ends, which lost 5 bases and 4 bases, there was a span of 9 bases. CDR3 size: 13 residues. CDR1 SEHNR and CDR2 FQNEAQ come from the germline V gene (reference sequence). CDR3 sequence: CASSRGRGNTIYF. As DNA, the CDR3 is TGTGCCAGCAGCAGAGGAAGAGGAAACACCATATATTTT.

The CDR3 loop is CATSRDRSGGETQYF. CDR3 DNA sequence: TGTGCCACCAGCAGAGATAGGAGCGGGGGGGAGACCCAGTACTTC. The V gene is TRBV15, the J gene TRBJ2-5; TRBD2 agrees at 9 bases. Per the germline V gene, CDR1 is LNHNV and CDR2 is YYDKDF (reference sequence). The CDR3 is 15 amino acids. The V segment lost 0 bases and the J segment 5 bases; nucleotides outside the gene matches: 4. Variable domain in full (rest from reference TRBV15 and TRBJ2-5): DAMVIQNPRYQVTQFGKPVTLSCSQTLNHNVMYWYQQKSSQAPKLLFHYYDKDFNNEADTPDNFQSRRPNTSFCFLDIRSPGLGDTAMYLCATSRDRSGGETQYFGPGTRLLVL.